This TCR beta chain was sequenced in a study of post-analysis software for immune sequencing data. At the level of the study: Patients had relapsing-remitting, secondary progressive or progressive-relapsing multiple sclerosis; some lacked subtype. The study's findings and limits: Patients used roughly five TRBV segments, including TRBV5-6, TRBV5-1 and TRBV20-1, more often than controls.

Unique-molecular-identifier-tagged TCR beta cDNA libraries were used. The source material, roughly 0.85 to 10 million T cells, gave rise to roughly 500,000 cDNA molecules. TCRdb reanalysed the PCR reads using MiXCR and keeps one entry per CDR3 protein. The repertoire holds 700,000 to 900,000 distinct CDR3 sequences, roughly 46% seen once, with 4.9% in the top ten. The V and J ends lost 1 base and 2 bases respectively, with 15 bases between them. Germline V gene data show CDR1 as SGHTA and CDR2 as FQGNSA. The CDR3 spans 17 residues. A remark on this clonotype: The antigen remains unidentified.

Material: blood. The rearrangement links TRBV7-2 to TRBJ2-4, with D possibly TRBD2 on 6 matching bases. This TCR was sampled from a girl between 10 and 17 years old with multiple sclerosis. The CDR3 coding sequence is TGTGCCAGCAGCTTAGGAGGGACTCCACTGTCCAAAAACATTCAGTACTTC. It is translated as CASSLGGTPLSKNIQYF.